This entry features one T cell receptor (beta chain) sequence. Its antigen is as yet unknown. This entry comes from a study of shared clonotypes between healthy human individuals. CDR3 length equals 15 residues. V lost 4 bases and J lost 6; bases outside the gene matches: 7. Germline CDR1 LNHNV, CDR2 YYDKDF (reference sequence). The unsorted PBMC sample used ten immunoSEQ deep assay plates. The table came from immunoSEQ multiplex PCR; TCRdb's copy has only in-frame clones and leaves some out. In the table there are roughly 500,000 clones, approximately 81% of which are singletons. Study conclusions and caveats: Sampling was confined to blood; repertoires within tissues likely differ.

The chain has TRBV15 and TRBJ1-5, with TRBD1 identical over 9 bases. The receptor's source is a woman aged 40 to 50 in good health. Some clones in this sample may be carry-over from other donors' samples. Sequences were obtained from PBMCs. CDR3 bases: TGTGCCACCAGCACCTTACAGGGGGCAGGTCAGCCCCAGCATTTT. Protein product: CATSTLQGAGQPQHF.